Below, 21 T cell receptor beta chains from the same sample are listed, as sequenced in a study of identical twins (dated by TCRdb to the mid-2010s). The library was obtained by 5' RACE. The instrument given in TCRdb is Illumina HiSeq 2000. Through fastp at Q25 and MiXCR, TCRdb rebuilt clones from the public reads, retaining in-frame beta chains. Each CDR3 protein gets just one entry, which takes the most common genes and DNA from the rows behind it. The table for this sample lists more than 1.5 million distinct CDR3 sequences; under 35% of them were counted only once. Under 0.35% of the sample rests with the top ten. Sequencing input: cord blood. The receptor source for this set is a newborn girl in good health.

The chain joins TRBV18 to TRBJ2-1; 10 bases line up with TRBD2. With 3 bases clipped from V and 6 bases from J, the junction kept 5 bases outside the gene matches. The germline CDR1 and CDR2 sequences are KGHSH and LQKENI. The CDR3 has 15 amino acids. The CDR3 protein is CASSPLAGAVNEQFF. The DNA of the CDR3 is TGTGCCAGCTCACCGCTAGCGGGAGCGGTCAATGAGCAGTTCTTC.

The V and J genes are TRBV7-9 and TRBJ1-6; tentative D call: TRBD1 (5 bases). The CDR3 totals 18 residues. Trimming pared 2 bases from V and 0 bases from J, leaving 14 bases between. Germline-derived CDR1 and CDR2 are SEHNR and FQNEAQ (reference sequence). The CDR3 spells CASSLRRDGSSYNSPLHF. The CDR3 nucleotides are TGTGCCAGCAGCTTACGACGGGACGGAAGCTCCTATAATTCACCCCTCCACTTT. Based on the CDR3 plus reference TRBV7-9 and TRBJ1-6, the full variable domain is DTGVSQNPRHKITKRGQNVTFRCDPISEHNRLYWYRQTLGQGPEFLTYFQNEAQLEKSRLLSDRFSAERPKGSFSTLEIQRTEQGDSAMYLCASSLRRDGSSYNSPLHFGNGTRLTVT.

The chain combines TRBV21-1 with TRBJ2-7; the table calls TRBD1, which could not be checked here. TRBV21-1 is flagged as a pseudogene. The CDR3 has 15 residues. The CDR3 sequence: CASSNKTTGFYERYF. As DNA, the CDR3 is TGTGCCAGCAGCAACAAGACGACAGGGTTCTACGAGCGGTACTTC.

This clonotype has a handful of counts. This sequence joins TRBV20-1 and TRBJ2-1; possibly TRBD1 or TRBD2 for D (7 bases each). Matching the DNA end better, TRBJ2-7 makes the J call doubtful. There are 15 residues in the CDR3. Per the germline V gene, CDR1 is DFQATT and CDR2 is SNEGSKA (reference sequence). The CDR3 is CSARDLARGGNEQYF. The CDR3 DNA reads as TGCAGTGCTAGAGATTTGGCCAGGGGGGGCAACGAGCAGTACTTC.

The chain combines TRBV7-2 with TRBJ2-3; D is unclear. This CDR3 spans 12 amino acids. CDR1 is SGHTA, CDR2 FQGNSA, per germline. V lost 6 bases and J 2 bases, leaving 6 bases between the germline ends. For the CDR3, the DNA is TGTGCCAGCAGACCGCCCACAGATACGCAGTATTTT. This translates into CASRPPTDTQYF. The full variable domain, in which reference TRBV7-2 and TRBJ2-3 provide the parts outside the CDR3, is GAGVSQSPSNKVTEKGKDVELRCDPISGHTALYWYRQSLGQGLEFLIYFQGNSAPDKSGLPSDRFSAERTGGSVSTLTIQRTQQEDSAVYLCASRPPTDTQYFGPGTRLTVL.

The chain uses TRBV5-1 and TRBJ1-4, with a tentative D call TRBD1 (5 bases). The V and J ends lost 4 bases and 7 bases respectively, with 11 bases between them. The germline gives CDR1 SGHRS, CDR2 YFSETQ. This CDR3 region has 13 residues. In nucleotides, the CDR3 is TGCGCCAGCAGCCGATGGGGGGGTGAAAAACTGTTTTTT. Residues: CASSRWGGEKLFF.

This clonotype turned up a few times. The chain carries TRBV25-1 and TRBJ1-1, with D unclear. V lost 0 bases and J lost 7, with 15 bases in between. The germline V gene has CDR1 MGHDK and CDR2 SYGVNS. This CDR3 is built from 15 residues. The CDR3 spells CASSEYESLKSEAFF. The CDR3 nucleotides read TGTGCCAGCAGTGAATATGAAAGCCTGAAGAGTGAAGCTTTCTTT. The complete variable domain, with remaining parts taken from reference TRBV25-1 and TRBJ1-1, reads EADIYQTPRYLVIGTGKKITLECSQTMGHDKMYWYQQDPGMELHLIHYSYGVNSTEKGDLSSESTVSRIRTEHFPLTLESARPSHTSQYLCASSEYESLKSEAFFGQGTRLTVV.

V and J are TRBV3-1 and TRBJ1-4; D perhaps matches TRBD1 (6 bases). CDR1 LGHDT and CDR2 YNNKEL come from the germline V gene (reference sequence). The CDR3 is 14 amino acids. With 5 bases removed from V and 5 bases from J, the gap between germline ends came to 12 bases. The CDR3 loop reads CASSETGKNEKLFF. The CDR3 nucleotides are TGTGCCAGCAGCGAGACAGGAAAAAATGAAAAACTGTTTTTT.

This clonotype has just a few counts. The V gene is TRBV30, the J gene TRBJ2-1; a possible D gene is TRBD1 (5 bases). V lost 3 bases and J 6 bases, leaving 18 bases between the germline ends. The CDR3 extends over 15 amino acids. Germline V gene lookup returns CDR1 GTSNPN and CDR2 SVGIG (reference sequence). The CDR3 bases are TGTGCCTGGAGACGGACACGGGTGCGCTTCAATGAGCAGTTCTTC. Translation gives CAWRRTRVRFNEQFF. Variable domain in full (rest from reference TRBV30 and TRBJ2-1): SQTIHQWPATLVQPVGSPLSLECTVEGTSNPNLYWYRQAAGRGLQLLFYSVGIGQISSEVPQNLSASRPQDRQFILSSKKLLLSDSGFYLCAWRRTRVRFNEQFFGPGTRLTVL.

The CDR3 region has the DNA TGTGCCACCAGTGAGCGGGGGGGGATCAATGAGCAGTTCTTC. The encoded protein is CATSERGGINEQFF. V and J are TRBV24-1 and TRBJ2-1; 9 bases are shared with TRBD2. This CDR3 has 14 amino acids. CDR1 and CDR2 from the germline V gene are KGHDR and SFDVKD. V dropped 4 bases and J dropped 6; count of bases not matched to a gene: 3.

The chain uses TRBV7-9 and TRBJ1-3, with TRBD1 identical over 10 bases. Trimming at V came to 5 bases and at J to 2 bases, leaving 3 bases not matched to a gene. Germline loops: CDR1 SEHNR, CDR2 FQNEAQ (reference sequence). This CDR3 comprises 15 residues. The DNA of the CDR3 is TGTGCCAGCAGCCCCGGACAGGGGGCTGGAAACACCATATATTTT. It is translated as CASSPGQGAGNTIYF.

This chain joins TRBV10-3 and TRBJ2-1, with TRBD2 matching over 7 bases. Germline trimming cut 5 bases from V and 2 bases from J; bases unmatched to any gene: 9. The germline V gene encodes CDR1 ENHRY and CDR2 SYGVKD. This CDR3 contains 16 residues. As DNA, the CDR3 is TGTGCCATCAGTATACTAGCGTTCAGCCCCTACAATGAGCAGTTCTTC. As protein: CAISILAFSPYNEQFF.

In this sample, this clonotype turned up a few times. The rearrangement joins TRBV21-1 to TRBJ2-1; no check of the table's D call, TRBD2, against the DNA was made. TRBV21-1 is described as a pseudogene. CDR3 length: 17 residues. The CDR3 DNA is TGTGCCAGCAGCGCAGTAAAACCGGGACTAGCGGGAAATGAGCAGTTCTTC. Translating it yields CASSAVKPGLAGNEQFF.

This clonotype was found a few times. The rearrangement links TRBV20-1 to TRBJ2-6, with 14 bases that match TRBD2. V gave up 6 bases and J gave up 0 bases; unmatched junction bases: 7. In germline, CDR1 is DFQATT, CDR2 SNEGSKA (reference sequence). This CDR3 is built from 18 residues. The CDR3 here is CSAPGLAGGPSGANVLTF. As DNA, the CDR3 is TGCAGTGCCCCTGGACTAGCGGGAGGTCCCTCTGGGGCCAACGTCCTGACTTTC.

The genes are TRBV28 and TRBJ1-2, with TRBD1 as a possible D gene (5 bases). The ends were cut back, 3 bases at V and 2 bases at J, with 13 bases in the middle. The CDR3 is 15 amino acids. Germline V CDR1 and CDR2: MDHEN, SYDVKM. The CDR3 DNA sequence: TGTGCCAGCAGTTTCCTGCCGCGGGACAACTATGGCTACACCTTC. Protein product: CASSFLPRDNYGYTF.

V usage is TRBV2 and J usage is TRBJ2-6, with D perhaps assigned TRBD1 or TRBD2 (5 bases each). The CDR3 is made up of 19 amino acids. V gave up 3 bases and J gave up 0 bases, with 18 bases separating them. Per the germline V gene, CDR1 is SNHLY and CDR2 is FYNNEI. The chain's CDR3 is CASSERQGPRNSGANVLTF. The CDR3 DNA follows: TGTGCCAGCAGTGAGAGGCAGGGACCTAGAAACTCTGGGGCCAACGTCCTGACTTTC.

This clonotype was recorded once. V and J are TRBV6-2 or TRBV6-3 and TRBJ2-3, with 9 bases identical to TRBD2. Germline CDR1 MNHEY, CDR2 SVGEGT. J gave up 0 bases and V 6 bases, and 7 bases lay outside the gene matches. The CDR3 contains 16 residues. CDR3: CASRRLRGGSTDTQYF. The CDR3 DNA sequence: TGTGCCAGCAGGAGATTGCGGGGGGGAAGCACAGATACGCAGTATTTT.

This clonotype occurred many times. The chain links TRBV12-3 or TRBV12-4 to TRBJ2-1; no firm D call. The CDR3 contains 14 residues. V was trimmed by 5 bases and J by 1 base, leaving 9 bases between them. The CDR3 region is CASSPPGSYNEQFF. The CDR3 coding sequence is TGTGCCAGCAGTCCCCCCGGTTCCTACAATGAGCAGTTCTTC.

Worth noting for this clonotype: At one of its ends the junction is not consistent with the germline gene, which may arise from a read error. The J gene is TRBJ2-3, the V gene TRBV6-1, with D uncertain. The germline gives CDR1 MNHNS, CDR2 SASEGT. The CDR3 loop spans 12 amino acids. The CDR3 sequence: CASSRVADTHYF. The CDR3 bases are TGTGCCAGCAGTCGTGTCGCAGATACGCACTATTTT.

The chain combines TRBV21-1 with TRBJ1-1; TRBD1 reflects the table's D call only, with no check against the DNA. TRBV21-1 is an annotated pseudogene. The CDR3 contains 18 residues. The CDR3 reads CASSKELRGQDSNTEAFF. Here the CDR3 DNA reads TGTGCCAGCAGCAAAGAGCTTAGGGGACAGGATTCGAACACTGAAGCTTTCTTT.

This clonotype was seen a handful of times. The chain carries TRBV24-1 and TRBJ2-7; 9 bases are a match to TRBD2. This CDR3 has 15 amino acids. CDR1 is KGHDR and CDR2 is SFDVKD in the germline V gene. After removal of 4 bases from V and 6 bases from J, the junction contained 9 bases not matched to a gene. CDR3 sequence reads: CATSDPRTSAREQYF. DNA of the CDR3: TGTGCCACCAGTGACCCCCGGACTAGCGCGCGCGAGCAGTACTTC.